What follows are 20 T cell receptor beta chains derived from one specimen sequenced in a study of cytomegalovirus exposure and HLA in healthy donors. Both 60 Vbeta primers and 13 Jbeta primers went into the PCR. Produced via immunoSEQ multiplex PCR; TCRdb's table is partial and in-frame only. The profile shows fewer than 200,000 clones, around 75% of them singletons. The sequenced material came from PBMCs. These TCRs come from a woman younger than 45 in good health and CMV-seronegative.

The chain is built from TRBV6-1 and TRBJ1-2; 7 positions agree with TRBD1. Germline V gene sequence: CDR1 MNHNS, CDR2 SASEGT. The CDR3 length is 15 residues. Trimming cost V 5 bases and J 4 bases; bases outside gene matches: 10. The CDR3 coding sequence is TGTGCCAGCAGTCGCTCTCAGGGGGTGATCTATGGCTACACCTTC. It encodes CASSRSQGVIYGYTF.

The chain uses TRBV29-1 and TRBJ2-7; 7 nucleotides align to TRBD1. The CDR3 has 20 residues. J was trimmed by 0 bases and V by 6 bases; bases with no gene match: 26. Germline CDR1 reads SQVTM; CDR2 reads ANQGSEA. CDR3 amino acids: CSVKDTGDVKLGAYSYEQYF. Here the CDR3 DNA reads TGCAGCGTGAAAGATACAGGGGACGTGAAGCTGGGAGCCTACTCCTACGAGCAGTACTTC.

CDR3 bases: TGTGCCAGCAGTGTGGTGCGAAGTGAAAAACTGTTTTTT. Translation gives CASSVVRSEKLFF. The chain carries TRBV2 and TRBJ1-4; D ambiguous. From germline, CDR1 is SNHLY and CDR2 FYNNEI. This CDR3 has 13 amino acids. Between the trimmed V and J ends, which lost 4 bases and 7 bases, there was a span of 10 bases.

This chain uses TRBV11-3 with TRBJ2-7, with TRBD1 as a possible D gene (6 bases). CDR1 SGHNT and CDR2 YENEEA come from the germline V gene. V was shortened by 1 base and J by 5 bases, with 6 bases between the two germline ends. The CDR3 runs 12 residues. CDR3 in amino acids: CASSLGQDEQYF. The CDR3 bases are TGTGCCAGCAGCTTAGGACAGGACGAGCAGTACTTC.

The chain couples TRBV5-1 to TRBJ2-1; TRBD2 is a possible D gene (6 bases). Germline V gives CDR1 SGHRS, CDR2 YFSETQ. The CDR3 contains 16 residues. V lost 1 base and J 6 bases, leaving 17 bases between the germline ends. The CDR3, as DNA: TGCGCCAGCAGCTTGTATGCGGGGACCGTAACCAATGAGCAGTTCTTC. It yields the protein CASSLYAGTVTNEQFF. Full variable domain (outside the CDR3, taken from reference TRBV5-1 and TRBJ2-1): KAGVTQTPRYLIKTRGQQVTLSCSPISGHRSVSWYQQTPGQGLQFLFEYFSETQRNKGNFPGRFSGRQFSNSRSEMNVSTLELGDSALYLCASSLYAGTVTNEQFFGPGTRLTVL.

V gene TRBV7-2 combines with J gene TRBJ2-7, with D tentatively TRBD1 (5 bases). Germline assignment: CDR1 SGHTA and CDR2 FQGNSA. The CDR3 spans 13 residues. V was trimmed by 2 bases and J by 4 bases, leaving 9 bases between them. The CDR3 DNA sequence: TGTGCCAGCAGCTTATCCCGGACATACGAGCAGTACTTC. Protein sequence: CASSLSRTYEQYF.

This clone was counted a few times. This sequence joins TRBV7-2 and TRBJ2-5; D is undetermined. This CDR3 comprises 13 residues. Trimming stripped 2 bases from V and 2 bases from J, with 6 bases between. Germline values: CDR1 SGHTA, CDR2 FQGNSA. The CDR3 DNA reads TGTGCCAGCAGCTTATCCCCACAAGAGACCCAGTACTTC. Protein: CASSLSPQETQYF.

The chain couples TRBV30 to TRBJ1-2; 8 bases map to TRBD1. The CDR3 consists of 13 residues. V lost 3 bases to trimming and J lost 6 bases; unmatched junction nucleotides: 6. From germline, CDR1 is GTSNPN and CDR2 SVGIG (reference sequence). CDR3 bases: TGTGCCTGGAGCGCAGGACAGGGTGATGGCTACACCTTC. Its protein is CAWSAGQGDGYTF.

This clone was recorded a few times. J is TRBJ2-1 and V is TRBV7-9, with 7 bases lining up with TRBD1. From germline, CDR1 is SEHNR and CDR2 FQNEAQ (reference sequence). V lost 5 bases to trimming and J lost 4 bases; unmatched junction nucleotides: 5. The CDR3 sequence is 14 residues long. CDR3 DNA: TGTGCCAGCAGCCCAGTGACAGGGTACAATGAGCAGTTCTTC. This encodes CASSPVTGYNEQFF.

The chain couples TRBV5-1 to TRBJ2-3; 8 positions agree with TRBD2. This CDR3 is built from 16 residues. With V trimmed by 6 bases and J by 4 bases, 13 bases remained unmatched. CDR1 and CDR2 (germline): SGHRS, YFSETQ. The CDR3 coding sequence is TGCGCCAGCAAAGGTGACGGGAGGGCGCCCGCAGATACGCAGTATTTT. Its translation: CASKGDGRAPADTQYF. Drawing the rest from reference TRBV5-1 and TRBJ2-3, the complete variable domain is KAGVTQTPRYLIKTRGQQVTLSCSPISGHRSVSWYQQTPGQGLQFLFEYFSETQRNKGNFPGRFSGRQFSNSRSEMNVSTLELGDSALYLCASKGDGRAPADTQYFGPGTRLTVL.

The CDR3 coding sequence is TGTGCCAGCAGCTTGGCGACAGGGGGCTACAATGAGCAGTTCTTC. Translated, it gives CASSLATGGYNEQFF. The chain carries TRBV5-4 and TRBJ2-1, with 9 nucleotides matching TRBD1. Germline-derived CDR1 and CDR2 are SGHNT and YYREEE (reference sequence). V was pared by 0 bases and J by 3 bases, with 1 base of the junction left unmatched. The CDR3 is made up of 15 amino acids.

The J gene is TRBJ1-2, the V gene TRBV30; TRBD1 agrees at 9 bases. Germline V CDR1 and CDR2: GTSNPN, SVGIG (reference sequence). The ends lost 3 bases at V and 4 bases at J; junction bases unmatched: 30. This CDR3 is 22 amino acids long. CDR3 DNA: TGTGCCTGGAGAGCCAGCCGGGACAGGGTGCGGGGTCACTATCCTAGTCCCTATGGCTACACCTTC. It specifies CAWRASRDRVRGHYPSPYGYTF.

In nucleotides, the CDR3 is TGTGCCAGCAGTTACTCGTGGCAGGGGGCGGGTGAGACCCAGTACTTC. Translation gives CASSYSWQGAGETQYF. The chain recombines TRBV6-5 with TRBJ2-5; 8 nucleotides match TRBD1. V lost 0 bases to trimming and J lost 5 bases; unmatched junction nucleotides: 8. CDR1 is MNHEY, CDR2 SVGAGI, per germline. CDR3 length: 16 amino acids.

The table lists this clone with a few counts. This rearrangement joins TRBV5-1 to TRBJ2-5, with 8 bases identical to TRBD2. Unmatched junction bases numbered 4, after V lost 4 bases and J lost 2 bases. There are 14 residues in the CDR3. The V gene's germline CDR1 is SGHRS and CDR2 YFSETQ. CDR3 DNA: TGCGCCAGCAGCCCCGGGACTAGTCAAGAGACCCAGTACTTC. Amino acid sequence: CASSPGTSQETQYF.

This clone appeared once. The rearrangement links TRBV19 to TRBJ1-1; no definite D call. Trimming cost V 5 bases and J 2 bases, with 6 bases left between them. This CDR3 comprises 12 residues. Germline lookup yields CDR1 LNHDA and CDR2 SQIVND (reference sequence). CDR3 amino acids: CASSYINTEAFF. The DNA for the CDR3 is TGTGCCAGTAGTTACATTAACACTGAAGCTTTCTTT.

The V and J genes are TRBV4-3 and TRBJ2-7; 9 positions match TRBD1. The CDR3 runs to 14 residues. Germline V gives CDR1 LGHNA, CDR2 YSLEER. Losses at the gene ends were 1 base for V and 3 bases for J; bases not matched to a gene: 1. In DNA form, the CDR3 reads TGCGCCAGCAGCCAAGTGGGACAGGGCTACGAGCAGTACTTC. Its translation is CASSQVGQGYEQYF.

This clone was seen a few times. The chain links TRBV11-2 to TRBJ2-1; D might be TRBD2 (5 bases). This CDR3 is built from 15 residues. V was pared by 2 bases and J by 0 bases, with 8 bases between. Germline values: CDR1 SGHAT, CDR2 FQNNGV. CDR3 coding DNA: TGTGCCAGCAGCTTAATTCGGGGCTCCTACAATGAGCAGTTCTTC. It translates to CASSLIRGSYNEQFF.

This clone occurred a few times. The chain has TRBV6-6 and TRBJ1-1, with D possibly TRBD1 on 5 matching bases. This CDR3 region has 15 residues. Trimming shortened V by 5 bases and J by 3 bases, and 16 bases separated the two germline ends. Per the germline V gene, CDR1 is MNHNY and CDR2 is SVGAGI (reference sequence). This CDR3 is CASSKKWRGYTEAFF. The CDR3 nucleotides read TGTGCCAGCAGTAAAAAATGGCGGGGGTACACTGAAGCTTTCTTT.

The gene calls are TRBV5-4 and TRBJ1-2; no clear D gene. Trimming stripped 4 bases from V and 3 bases from J, with 13 bases between. The CDR3 is 14 residues long. Germline values: CDR1 SGHNT, CDR2 YYREEE (reference sequence). The CDR3 sequence is CASSPGNSYYGYTF. In DNA, the CDR3 is TGTGCCAGCAGCCCGGGTAACTCCTACTATGGCTACACCTTC.

The chain joins TRBV5-1 to TRBJ1-2; D gene ambiguous. There are 14 residues in the CDR3. The germline CDR1 and CDR2 sequences are SGHRS and YFSETQ. The ends were cut back, 2 bases at V and 3 bases at J, with 11 bases in the middle. CDR3 amino acids: CASSFGTADYGYTF. The CDR3 nucleotides read TGCGCCAGCAGCTTCGGAACGGCGGACTATGGCTACACCTTC.